This section outlines one T cell receptor beta chain sequence together with its context. These data come from a study of blood T cell repertoires in COVID-19. Study-wide context: Italy, Spain and the United States were the sources of the convalescent and acute COVID-19 samples. T cells, B-cell-depleted T cells, or PBMCs supplied cDNA or gDNA.

In the original processing: From reference gene primer amplification, estimates of nucleated cell counts were derived. Libraries were prepared by immunoSEQ multiplex PCR; TCRdb keeps only in-frame clonotypes and omits some of them. V and J calls and clone size follow that table, whereas D and trimming were derived from the DNA. The sample consists of 250,000 to 300,000 clones, 70% to 90% of them appearing once. The sequenced material came from peripheral blood. This clonotype was obtained from a woman between 65 and 79 years old with acute or convalescent COVID-19.

For the CDR3, the DNA is TGTGCCAGCACTCGGGACAGCATGAACACTGAAGCTTTCTTT. This translates into CASTRDSMNTEAFF. The chain carries TRBV18 and TRBJ1-1; 7 bases align to TRBD1. Germline lookup yields CDR1 KGHSH and CDR2 LQKENI. The CDR3 loop spans 14 amino acids. V lost 8 bases to trimming and J lost 0 bases; unmatched junction nucleotides: 6.